The 10 T cell receptor beta chains below were found in one sample sequenced in a study of blood T cells in healthy people across ages. The authors ran a second PCR of roughly 6 to 11 cycles using a sample-barcoded 5' primer and a J-beta primer mix. TCRdb processed the 5' RACE reads anew with MiXCR; each CDR3 protein has one entry. The data hold about 1 million distinct CDR3 sequences, with 35% to 55% observed a single time. The sample taken for sequencing was blood. These receptors were taken from a woman in her fifties or sixties in good health.

The table lists this clonotype with many counts. The chain employs TRBV29-1 and TRBJ2-1, with D perhaps matching TRBD2 (6 bases). The germline V gene encodes CDR1 SQVTM and CDR2 ANQGSEA. The CDR3 is 11 residues long. The ends were cut back, 7 bases at V and 5 bases at J, with 9 bases in the middle. The CDR3 nucleotides read TGCAGCGGCGGACTAAACAATGAGCAGTTCTTC. This sequence encodes CSGGLNNEQFF.

The rearrangement uses TRBV7-2 and TRBJ1-6; D is possibly TRBD1 (6 bases). The V end was cut by 6 bases, the J end by 10 bases, with 16 bases between. The CDR3 length is 14 residues. The germline gives CDR1 SGHTA, CDR2 FQGNSA. CDR3 sequence: CASSFTGCGSPLHF. CDR3 nucleotide sequence: TGTGCCAGCAGTTTCACAGGGTGCGGATCACCCCTCCACTTT.

The rearrangement joins TRBV28 to TRBJ2-5, with TRBD2 matching over 8 bases. CDR1 MDHEN and CDR2 SYDVKM come from the germline V gene. Trimming took 2 bases from V and 1 from J; bases not matched to a gene: 6. The CDR3 spans 16 residues. Written as DNA, the CDR3 is TGTGCCAGCAGTTTACCCACTAGCGGAGGCCAAGAGACCCAGTACTTC. Translation gives CASSLPTSGGQETQYF.

Only a few counts were recorded for this clonotype. The chain is built from TRBV24-1 and TRBJ1-2; the D gene is possibly TRBD1 (6 bases). This CDR3 is built from 18 residues. Trimming cost V 5 bases and J 6 bases, with 27 bases left between them. CDR1 is KGHDR and CDR2 is SFDVKD in the germline V gene. DNA of the CDR3: TGTGCCACCAGTGCCGACCCCATGAACGGGGGCGCGGCGGATGGCTACACCTTC. Translating gives CATSADPMNGGAADGYTF.

The rearrangement joins TRBV11-2 to TRBJ2-1, with 11 bases that match TRBD2. The germline V gene has CDR1 SGHAT and CDR2 FQNNGV. After removal of 4 bases from V and 7 bases from J, the junction contained 9 bases not matched to a gene. This CDR3 has 16 residues. This CDR3 is CASSSFSGRADNEQFF. CDR3 bases: TGTGCCAGCAGCTCCTTTAGCGGGAGGGCCGATAATGAGCAGTTCTTC.

CDR3 in amino acids: CASSLDSGTPMGETQYF. For the CDR3, the DNA is TGTGCCAGCAGCTTGGACTCCGGGACCCCGATGGGGGAGACCCAGTACTTC. This chain links TRBV5-4 with TRBJ2-5, with D possibly called TRBD1 or TRBD2 (5 bases each). Trimming stripped 0 bases from V and 5 bases from J, with 20 bases between. This CDR3 spans 17 amino acids. Looked up from germline, CDR1 is SGHNT and CDR2 is YYREEE (reference sequence).

The J gene is TRBJ2-5, the V gene TRBV5-4; 8 bases are shared with TRBD1. The end of the DNA aligns better with TRBJ2-7, so the J call may be wrong. There are 14 residues in the CDR3. CDR1 and CDR2 from the germline V gene are SGHNT and YYREEE (reference sequence). CDR3 DNA sequence: TGTGCCAGCAGCTTGGCGACAGGGGAGAACGAGCAGTACTTC. This sequence encodes CASSLATGENEQYF.

DNA of the CDR3: TGCAGTGCAGGGAAGCCCGGGACTAGCGGGCAGTACTTC. It encodes CSAGKPGTSGQYF. The V gene is TRBV20-1, the J gene TRBJ2-7; 11 nucleotides agree with TRBD2. This CDR3 is built from 13 residues. The V gene's germline CDR1 is DFQATT and CDR2 SNEGSKA (reference sequence). Germline trimming cut 6 bases from V and 9 bases from J; bases unmatched to any gene: 10.

This chain links TRBV27 with TRBJ1-6; weak D call: TRBD1 (5 bases). With 4 bases removed from V and 8 bases from J, the gap between germline ends came to 9 bases. The CDR3 is 13 residues long. CDR1 MNHEY and CDR2 SMNVEV come from the germline V gene (reference sequence). The CDR3 is CASSYTGDSPLHF. In nucleotides, the CDR3 is TGTGCCAGCAGTTATACGGGGGATTCACCCCTCCACTTT.

The chain employs TRBV5-1 and TRBJ1-2; D gene ambiguous. Germline V lookup: CDR1 SGHRS, CDR2 YFSETQ. This CDR3 spans 12 amino acids. V was cut by 1 base and J by 6 bases, with 7 bases left in between. The CDR3 protein is CASSLPTDGYTF. The CDR3 DNA reads as TGCGCCAGCAGCTTGCCGACGGATGGCTACACCTTC.